The rows below give T cell receptor beta chains drawn from one sample of a study of T cells in Graves' hyperthyroidism and ophthalmopathy. TCRdb fed the multiplex PCR reads into MiXCR, producing one record per CDR3 protein. The top ten clones hold approximately 50% of a sample with hundreds of thousands of distinct CDR3 sequences, roughly 21% of them seen once. Sample: blood. The origin of the receptors is a man in his forties with Graves' ophthalmopathy. The CDR3 runs from the conserved cysteine through the conserved F or W. The D gene is left open where the match is weak. Not all rows give a size; the values are once, few, many and, for expanded clones, a class.

d_call clone_size j_call v_call cdr3_aa cdr3_nt
TRBD1 NA TRBJ1-2 TRBV19 CASSTRQGSVGYTF TGTGCCAGTAGTACCCGACAGGGCTCTGTTGGCTACACCTTC
TRBD2 many TRBJ2-7 TRBV4-3 CASSHALTSGSAYEQYF TGCGCCAGCAGCCATGCCCTCACTAGCGGGAGCGCCTACGAGCAGTACTTC
NA few TRBJ2-5 TRBV10-3 CAIREGRDQYF TGTGCCATCAGGGAGGGGCGGGACCAGTACTTC
TRBD1 NA TRBJ2-1 TRBV13 CASSLGPGQVQDEQFF TGTGCCAGCAGCTTGGGGCCGGGACAGGTTCAGGATGAGCAGTTCTTC
NA NA TRBJ2-2 TRBV12-3/TRBV12-4 CASSFQQSPGELFF TGTGCCAGCAGTTTCCAACAGAGTCCCGGGGAGCTGTTTTTT
NA NA TRBJ1-2 TRBV7-9 CASSLGGSGGYTF TGTGCCAGCAGCTTAGGAGGATCTGGCGGCTACACCTTC
TRBD2 few TRBJ2-5 TRBV28 CASRDSGRPSLEYF TGTGCCAGCAGAGATAGCGGGAGGCCCTCCTTGGAGTACTTC
NA few TRBJ2-6 TRBV20-1 CSARATGANVLTF TGCAGTGCTAGAGCGACTGGGGCCAACGTCCTGACTTTC
NA NA TRBJ2-7 TRBV28 CVSSSSGRDYEQYF TGTGTCAGCAGTTCCTCAGGGAGAGACTACGAGCAGTACTTC
TRBD1 NA TRBJ1-2 TRBV9 CASSQRDRVGGYTF TGTGCCAGCAGCCAGAGGGACAGGGTTGGAGGCTACACCTTC
NA NA TRBJ1-3 TRBV6-1 CAARDQAYTIYF TGTGCCGCCCGGGATCAAGCTTACACCATATATTTT
TRBD1 NA TRBJ2-4 TRBV18 CASSLTGVGQNIQYF TGTGCCAGCTCACTGACAGGGGTTGGCCAAAACATTCAGTACTTC
NA few TRBJ2-7 TRBV9 CASSPPGQRSFYEQYF TGTGCCAGCAGCCCCCCCGGACAGAGGAGCTTCTACGAGCAGTACTTC
TRBD2 many TRBJ2-1 TRBV27 CASSFRLAGGYNEQFF TGTGCCAGCAGTTTCCGACTAGCGGGGGGCTACAATGAGCAGTTCTTC
NA few TRBJ2-1 TRBV12-3/TRBV12-4 CASSFTGIYNEQFF TGTGCCAGCAGTTTCACAGGGATCTACAATGAGCAGTTCTTC
NA many TRBJ1-1 TRBV28 CASSLAAGNTEAFF TGTGCCAGCAGTTTGGCGGCCGGGAACACTGAAGCTTTCTTT
NA few TRBJ1-5 TRBV28 CASSFRNPLRESQPQHF TGTGCCAGCAGTTTTCGGAACCCCCTCAGGGAGAGTCAGCCCCAGCATTTT
NA many TRBJ1-1 TRBV7-9 CASRGSGGRTEAFF TGTGCCAGCAGGGGGTCGGGGGGGCGTACTGAAGCTTTCTTT
TRBD2 many TRBJ2-2 TRBV6-2/TRBV6-3 CASSYGGLAGTGELFF TGTGCCAGCAGTTACGGAGGACTAGCGGGGACCGGGGAGCTGTTTTTT
NA many TRBJ1-1 TRBV5-1 CASSYVGDTEAFF TGCGCCAGCAGCTACGTCGGGGACACTGAAGCTTTCTTT
TRBD2 few TRBJ2-7 TRBV27 CASRGLRGGGTYEQYF TGTGCCAGCAGAGGTCTTAGGGGCGGGGGAACCTACGAGCAGTACTTC
NA few TRBJ1-2 TRBV7-9 CASSSSPENYGYTF TGTGCCAGCAGCTCCTCCCCCGAAAACTATGGCTACACCTTC
TRBD1 few TRBJ2-1 TRBV28 CASSLLGTGGYEQFF TGTGCCAGCAGTTTACTCGGGACAGGGGGCTATGAGCAGTTCTTC
TRBD1 NA TRBJ2-2 TRBV6-1 CASRRTGGRGELFF TGTGCCAGCAGGAGGACAGGTGGGCGCGGGGAGCTGTTTTTT
NA many TRBJ2-5 TRBV3-1 CASSQVVGGGETQYF TGTGCCAGCAGCCAAGTTGTGGGAGGAGGAGAGACCCAGTACTTC
TRBD2 few TRBJ2-7 TRBV2 CASSPRTSNYEQYF TGTGCCAGCTCACCCCGGACTAGCAACTACGAGCAGTACTTC
NA many TRBJ1-2 TRBV11-2 CASSPGQFTNYGYTF TGTGCCAGCAGCCCCGGTCAATTCACTAACTATGGCTACACCTTC
NA many TRBJ2-7 TRBV12-3/TRBV12-4 CASRSGGGTYEQYF TGTGCCAGCAGGTCCGGCGGGGGCACCTACGAGCAGTACTTC
NA few TRBJ2-7 TRBV5-6 CASSSGLIYEQYF TGTGCCAGCAGCTCGGGACTGATCTACGAGCAGTACTTC
NA NA TRBJ1-2 TRBV9 CASSVEGGGHLPNYGYTF TGTGCCAGCAGCGTAGAAGGAGGGGGACACCTCCCCAACTATGGCTACACCTTC
NA few TRBJ1-3 TRBV2 CASMGSASGNTIYF TGTGCCAGCATGGGGTCTGCCTCTGGAAACACCATATATTTT
NA NA TRBJ2-1 TRBV29-1 CSASLGLGYNEQFF TGCAGCGCCTCCCTAGGATTAGGGTACAATGAGCAGTTCTTC
NA NA TRBJ1-5 TRBV20-1 CSAARPGGQPQHF TGCAGTGCGGCTCGGCCAGGAGGTCAGCCCCAGCATTTT
TRBD2 few TRBJ2-1 TRBV6-5 CASSYFQRGGYNEQFF TGTGCCAGCAGTTACTTCCAGCGGGGGGGCTACAATGAGCAGTTCTTC
NA few TRBJ1-2 TRBV20-1 CSARDAGANYGYTF TGCAGTGCTAGAGATGCCGGAGCTAACTATGGCTACACCTTC
NA many TRBJ2-3 TRBV7-2 CASRPEADTQYF TGTGCCAGCAGGCCGGAGGCTGATACGCAGTATTTT
NA NA TRBJ2-1 TRBV6-1 CASTPGVRSYNEQFF TGTGCCAGCACCCCGGGAGTTCGCTCCTACAATGAGCAGTTCTTC
NA NA TRBJ1-4 TRBV4-1 CASSQDLEGPTNEKLFF TGCGCCAGCAGCCAAGACCTAGAGGGCCCGACTAATGAAAAACTGTTTTTT
NA few TRBJ2-7 TRBV6-5 CASSYDSSGYEQYF TGTGCCAGCAGTTACGATAGTAGCGGATACGAGCAGTACTTC
NA NA TRBJ2-5 TRBV20-1 CSATQVVRETQYF TGCAGTGCCACACAGGTCGTCCGGGAGACCCAGTACTTC
TRBD2 many TRBJ2-3 TRBV7-9 CASSLTLAGTTDTQYF TGTGCCAGCAGCTTAACACTAGCGGGGACCACAGATACGCAGTATTTT
NA NA TRBJ2-3 TRBV6-2/TRBV6-3 CATGVGGTDTQYF TGTGCCACAGGAGTAGGGGGAACAGATACGCAGTATTTT
NA many TRBJ1-1 TRBV6-2/TRBV6-3 CASSYSRVGFMNTEAFF TGTGCCAGCAGTTACAGTAGGGTCGGGTTCATGAACACTGAAGCTTTCTTT
TRBD2 many TRBJ2-3 TRBV7-2 CASSLAGTSSGDTQYF TGTGCCAGCAGCTTAGCCGGGACTAGCTCAGGGGATACGCAGTATTTT
TRBD1 many TRBJ2-7 TRBV30 CAWSTGVLTYEQYF TGTGCCTGGAGTACAGGGGTCTTAACCTACGAGCAGTACTTC
NA NA TRBJ2-1 TRBV10-1 CASSDIRVAKAYNEQFF TGCGCCAGCAGTGACATCAGGGTAGCCAAGGCGTACAATGAGCAGTTCTTC
NA few TRBJ2-1 TRBV5-1 CASSWVTRLENEQFF TGCGCCAGCAGCTGGGTGACACGATTGGAAAATGAGCAGTTCTTC
NA few TRBJ1-2 TRBV10-2 CASSESSGYGYTF TGCGCCAGCAGTGAGTCGTCGGGCTATGGCTACACCTTC
TRBD2 NA TRBJ2-5 TRBV12-3/TRBV12-4 CASSLIRGRQETQYF TGTGCCAGCAGTTTGATCCGCGGGAGACAAGAGACCCAGTACTTC
NA few TRBJ1-2 TRBV12-3/TRBV12-4 CASNTVPGSGYTF TGTGCCAGCAATACTGTCCCTGGATCAGGCTACACCTTC
NA NA TRBJ2-3 TRBV9 CASSDRLVTDTQYF TGTGCCAGCAGCGATCGACTAGTCACAGATACGCAGTATTTT
NA few TRBJ2-7 TRBV6-1 CASSDQSGYEQYF TGTGCCAGCAGTGATCAGTCCGGCTACGAGCAGTACTTC
TRBD1 NA TRBJ1-4 TRBV3-1 CASSLPDRDKLFF TGTGCCAGCAGCCTACCCGACAGGGACAAACTGTTTTTT